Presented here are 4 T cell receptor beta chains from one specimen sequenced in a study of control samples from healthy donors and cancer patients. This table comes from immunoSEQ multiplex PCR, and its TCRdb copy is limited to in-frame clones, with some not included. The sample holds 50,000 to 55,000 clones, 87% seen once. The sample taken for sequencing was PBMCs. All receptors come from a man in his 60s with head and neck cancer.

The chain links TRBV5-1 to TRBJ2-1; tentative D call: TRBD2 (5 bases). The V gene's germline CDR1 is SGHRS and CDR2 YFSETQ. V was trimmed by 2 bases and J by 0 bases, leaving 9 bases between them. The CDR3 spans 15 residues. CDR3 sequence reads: CASSFTGNSYNEQFF. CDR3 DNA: TGCGCCAGCAGCTTCACGGGAAACTCCTACAATGAGCAGTTCTTC.

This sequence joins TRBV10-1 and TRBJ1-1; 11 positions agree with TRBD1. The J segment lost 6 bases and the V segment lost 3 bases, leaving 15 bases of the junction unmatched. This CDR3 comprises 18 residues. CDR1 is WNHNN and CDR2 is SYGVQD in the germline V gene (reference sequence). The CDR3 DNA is TGCGCCAGCAGTGAATTCGTCGGGACAGGGGGATCCTTTGCTGAAGCTTTCTTT. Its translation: CASSEFVGTGGSFAEAFF.

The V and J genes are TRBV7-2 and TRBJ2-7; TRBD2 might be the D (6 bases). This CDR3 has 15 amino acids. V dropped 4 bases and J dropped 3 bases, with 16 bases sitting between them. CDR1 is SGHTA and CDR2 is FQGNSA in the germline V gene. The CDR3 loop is CASSYQPGVNYEQYF. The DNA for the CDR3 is TGTGCCAGCAGCTATCAACCGGGGGTGAACTACGAGCAGTACTTC. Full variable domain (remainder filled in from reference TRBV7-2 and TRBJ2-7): GAGVSQSPSNKVTEKGKDVELRCDPISGHTALYWYRQSLGQGLEFLIYFQGNSAPDKSGLPSDRFSAERTGGSVSTLTIQRTQQEDSAVYLCASSYQPGVNYEQYFGPGTRLTVT.

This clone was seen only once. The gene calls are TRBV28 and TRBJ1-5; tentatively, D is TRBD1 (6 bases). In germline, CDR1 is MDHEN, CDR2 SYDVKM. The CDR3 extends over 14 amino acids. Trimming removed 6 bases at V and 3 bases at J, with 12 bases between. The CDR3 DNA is TGTGCCAGCAGGCCCGGGACAAACAATCAGCCCCAGCATTTT. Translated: CASRPGTNNQPQHF.